Listed here are 6 T cell receptor beta chains from one sample, sequenced in a study of T cell responses to AZD1222 COVID-19 vaccine. Profiling relied on immunoSEQ multiplex PCR, and the TCRdb table lists in-frame clones only, not all of them. This table has tens of thousands of clones, 80% appearing once. Sequenced here: peripheral blood, sampled 28 days after the second dose of the MenACWY control vaccine. Receptor source: an adult who received the MenACWY meningococcal vaccine as a control.

The chain recombines TRBV3-1 (or the pseudogene TRBV3-2) with TRBJ2-7, with a weak D call TRBD2 (6 bases). The CDR3 consists of 15 residues. With 4 bases removed from V and 6 bases from J, the gap between germline ends came to 19 bases. Per the germline V gene, CDR1 is LGHDT and CDR2 is YNNKEL (reference sequence). CDR3 protein: CASSLRRPGVSEQYF. The DNA of the CDR3 is TGTGCCAGCAGCCTCCGGCGCCCGGGAGTATCCGAGCAGTACTTC.

The chain combines TRBV5-6 with TRBJ2-2; a possible D gene is TRBD2 (5 bases). The germline CDR1 and CDR2 sequences are SGHDT and YYEEEE. Trimming left V 5 bases short and J 4 bases short, with 12 bases between. This CDR3 has 14 residues. CDR3 sequence reads: CASRRRTSTGELFF. CDR3 DNA: TGTGCCAGCAGGCGGAGGACGAGCACCGGGGAGCTGTTTTTT.

The chain recombines TRBV2 with TRBJ1-1, with D hard to call. Per germline, CDR1 SNHLY and CDR2 FYNNEI. The CDR3 is made up of 10 amino acids. Trimming left V 5 bases short and J 5 bases short, with 3 bases between. The CDR3 sequence is CASSNTEAFF. CDR3 nucleotides: TGTGCCAGCAGTAATACTGAAGCTTTCTTT.

This clone was observed a single time. The chain carries TRBV2 and TRBJ1-1; D gene unclear. The germline V and J ends were trimmed by 8 bases and 9 bases, with 13 bases remaining between them. This CDR3 has 11 residues. The germline CDR1 and CDR2 sequences are SNHLY and FYNNEI. The CDR3 bases are TGTGCCAGCTTGAATGGGCACAAAGCTTTCTTT. Translation: CASLNGHKAFF.

The chain is built from TRBV5-6 and TRBJ2-7; D is ambiguous. The CDR3 consists of 15 residues. CDR1 is SGHDT, CDR2 YYEEEE, per germline. Trimming removed 4 bases from V and 0 bases from J, with 14 bases in between. CDR3 sequence: CASSQIKGYSYEQYF. The CDR3 bases are TGTGCCAGCAGCCAGATCAAGGGTTACTCCTACGAGCAGTACTTC.

V usage is TRBV5-1 and J usage is TRBJ1-1; TRBD1 matches at 7 bases. This CDR3 is 15 amino acids long. The J segment lost 1 base and the V segment lost 0 bases, leaving 3 bases of the junction unmatched. Germline V gene lookup returns CDR1 SGHRS and CDR2 YFSETQ. The CDR3 protein is CASSLGGTENTEAFF. CDR3 coding DNA: TGCGCCAGCAGCTTGGGAGGGACAGAGAACACTGAAGCTTTCTTT.